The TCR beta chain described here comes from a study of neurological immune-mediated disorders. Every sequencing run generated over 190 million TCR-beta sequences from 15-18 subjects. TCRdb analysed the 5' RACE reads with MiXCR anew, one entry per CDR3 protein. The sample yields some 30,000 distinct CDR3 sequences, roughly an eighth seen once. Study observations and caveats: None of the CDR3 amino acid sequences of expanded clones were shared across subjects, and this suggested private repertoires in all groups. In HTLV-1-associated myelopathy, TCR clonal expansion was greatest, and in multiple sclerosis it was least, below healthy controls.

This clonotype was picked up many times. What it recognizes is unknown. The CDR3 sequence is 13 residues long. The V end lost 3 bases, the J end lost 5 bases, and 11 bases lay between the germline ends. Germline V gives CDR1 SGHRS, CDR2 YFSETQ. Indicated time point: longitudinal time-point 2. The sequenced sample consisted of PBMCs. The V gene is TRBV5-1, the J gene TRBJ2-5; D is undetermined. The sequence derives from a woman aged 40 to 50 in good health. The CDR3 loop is CASSWTHGETQYF. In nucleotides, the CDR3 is TGCGCCAGCAGCTGGACCCATGGGGAGACCCAGTACTTC. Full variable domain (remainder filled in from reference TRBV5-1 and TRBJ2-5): KAGVTQTPRYLIKTRGQQVTLSCSPISGHRSVSWYQQTPGQGLQFLFEYFSETQRNKGNFPGRFSGRQFSNSRSEMNVSTLELGDSALYLCASSWTHGETQYFGPGTRLLVL.